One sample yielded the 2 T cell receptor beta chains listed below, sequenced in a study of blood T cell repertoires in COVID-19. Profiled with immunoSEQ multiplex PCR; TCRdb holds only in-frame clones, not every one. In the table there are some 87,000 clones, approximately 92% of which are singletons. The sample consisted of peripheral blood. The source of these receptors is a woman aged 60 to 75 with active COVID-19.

The CDR3 sequence is CATSSHVGNEQYF. The CDR3 DNA is TGTGCCACCAGCTCCCATGTGGGCAACGAGCAGTACTTC. The chain joins TRBV15 to TRBJ2-7; D not resolved. This CDR3 has 13 residues. Trimming took off 5 bases at V and 5 bases at J, with 13 bases between the two ends. Germline V gene data show CDR1 as LNHNV and CDR2 as YYDKDF (reference sequence).

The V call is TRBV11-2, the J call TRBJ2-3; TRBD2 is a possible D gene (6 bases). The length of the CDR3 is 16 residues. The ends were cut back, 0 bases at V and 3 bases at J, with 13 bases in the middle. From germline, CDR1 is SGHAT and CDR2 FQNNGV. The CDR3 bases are TGTGCCAGCAGCTTAGATCGTAGGGACTGGACAGATACGCAGTATTTT. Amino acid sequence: CASSLDRRDWTDTQYF.